These 19 T cell receptor beta chains share one sample of origin, sequenced in a study of T-cell memory formation after mild COVID-19. TCRdb reanalysed the 5' RACE reads using MiXCR and keeps one entry per CDR3 protein. The top ten hold under 25% of the sample, which has 380,000 or so distinct CDR3 sequences, around 14% seen once. Sequenced material: PBMCs or a T cell subset sorted from them (not recorded which). These receptors were collected from a man between 18 and 35 years old who had mild COVID-19 (a few samples of this study predate the infection). Cell type and time point are not known.

The genes are TRBV5-1 and TRBJ2-7; D is unclear. The CDR3 extends over 14 amino acids. The V end lost 0 bases, the J end lost 2 bases, and 9 bases lay between the germline ends. The germline CDR1 and CDR2 sequences are SGHRS and YFSETQ. The CDR3 region has the DNA TGCGCCAGCAGCTTGGTGGGCGAGACCTACGAGCAGTACGTC. This translates into CASSLVGETYEQYV.

The chain carries TRBV7-9 and TRBJ1-1; D not resolved. In germline, CDR1 is SEHNR, CDR2 FQNEAQ (reference sequence). The V end lost 0 bases, the J end lost 1 base, and 9 bases lay between the germline ends. This CDR3 is 15 amino acids long. The CDR3, as DNA: TGTGCCAGCAGCTTAGCGACGACCAGGAACACTGAAGCTTTCTTT. The encoded protein is CASSLATTRNTEAFF.

The gene calls are TRBV10-3 and TRBJ1-2, with 7 bases aligning to TRBD1. This CDR3 comprises 14 residues. The germline V gene has CDR1 ENHRY and CDR2 SYGVKD. The V gene end was trimmed by 5 bases and the J gene end by 2 bases; junction bases not matched to a gene: 5. CDR3 region: CAISQTQGNYGYTF. CDR3 in DNA: TGTGCCATCAGTCAAACACAGGGGAACTATGGCTACACCTTC.

The chain joins TRBV5-1 to TRBJ2-3, with 8 bases fitting TRBD1. Trimming removed 4 bases from V and 2 bases from J; junction bases left unmatched: 12. CDR1 is SGHRS, CDR2 YFSETQ, per germline. The CDR3 has 17 residues. CDR3 bases: TGCGCCAGCAGCCACGGGACAGGAGGAGGGTTCACAGATACGCAGTATTTT. It yields the protein CASSHGTGGGFTDTQYF.

The chain is built from TRBV12-3 or TRBV12-4 and TRBJ2-5, with D unclear. The CDR3 loop spans 14 amino acids. V was shortened by 4 bases and J by 4 bases, with 13 bases between the two germline ends. The CDR3 spells CASSSLGFGETQYF. CDR3 bases: TGTGCCAGCAGTTCCTTGGGGTTCGGAGAGACCCAGTACTTC.

This clonotype was observed a handful of times. The CDR3: CASSPDGLARDTQYF. In DNA form, the CDR3 reads TGTGCCAGCAGCCCGGATGGTCTAGCTAGAGATACGCAGTATTTT. The chain joins TRBV7-3 to TRBJ2-3, with D perhaps TRBD2 (5 bases). The CDR3 runs 15 residues. V dropped 5 bases and J dropped 5 bases, with 17 bases sitting between them. CDR1 is SGHTA, CDR2 FQGTGA, per germline.

The chain links TRBV28 to TRBJ2-3, with 7 nucleotides matching TRBD2. Germline V gene sequence: CDR1 MDHEN, CDR2 SYDVKM. The CDR3 sequence is 18 residues long. V dropped 5 bases and J dropped 3; count of bases not matched to a gene: 17. CDR3 region: CASSPAPPAGTVTDTQYF. The CDR3 DNA reads TGTGCCAGCAGTCCCGCCCCTCCAGCGGGGACCGTTACAGATACGCAGTATTTT.

This clonotype was counted many times. V and J are TRBV5-6 and TRBJ2-3, with D perhaps TRBD2 (6 bases). Germline CDR1 and CDR2: SGHDT and YYEEEE. Trimming cost V 1 base and J 7 bases, with 7 bases left between them. This CDR3 comprises 12 residues. The CDR3 DNA follows: TGTGCCAGCAGCTTGCGGGACTATACGCAGTATTTT. It encodes CASSLRDYTQYF.

This clonotype was seen more than once but under ten times. V and J are TRBV18 and TRBJ2-3; 7 positions match TRBD2. CDR1 and CDR2 from the germline V gene are KGHSH and LQKENI. The V segment lost 0 bases and the J segment 2 bases; nucleotides outside the gene matches: 11. CDR3 length equals 18 residues. The DNA for the CDR3 is TGTGCCAGCTCACCACCGCGGTCGCGGGGGTCGACCACAGATACGCAGTATTTT. Amino acid sequence: CASSPPRSRGSTTDTQYF.

The chain is built from TRBV13 and TRBJ2-3; D remains ambiguous. The length of the CDR3 is 16 residues. Trimming cost V 2 bases and J 2 bases, with 14 bases left between them. The V gene's germline CDR1 is PRHDT and CDR2 FYEKMQ (reference sequence). The CDR3 loop is CASSLPSGLVTDTQYF. As DNA, the CDR3 is TGTGCCAGCAGCTTACCGTCCGGCCTCGTCACAGATACGCAGTATTTT.

This clonotype has only a few counts. V gene TRBV29-1 combines with J gene TRBJ2-5; TRBD2 matches at 7 bases. This CDR3 has 14 residues. Germline V gives CDR1 SQVTM, CDR2 ANQGSEA. V dropped 7 bases and J dropped 5; count of bases not matched to a gene: 13. The CDR3 sequence: CSAASTSSWETQYF. In nucleotides, the CDR3 is TGCAGCGCCGCCTCGACTAGCTCGTGGGAGACCCAGTACTTC.

The rearrangement uses TRBV7-2 and TRBJ1-1; D gene unclear. The CDR3 runs to 13 residues. V dropped 1 base and J dropped 3 bases, with 6 bases sitting between them. The germline CDR1 and CDR2 sequences are SGHTA and FQGNSA. This CDR3 is CASSLGEYTEAFF. In DNA form, the CDR3 reads TGTGCCAGCAGCTTAGGAGAGTACACTGAAGCTTTCTTT.

This sequence joins TRBV20-1 and TRBJ1-5, with a weak D call TRBD1 (5 bases). The germline V gene encodes CDR1 DFQATT and CDR2 SNEGSKA (reference sequence). The length of the CDR3 is 13 residues. V shed 5 bases and J shed 4 bases, with 12 bases lying between them. The CDR3 nucleotides are TGCAGTGCTGGGGGACCCGCTAATCAGCCCCAGCATTTT. This translates into CSAGGPANQPQHF.

This clonotype has only a few counts. The chain has TRBV5-1 and TRBJ2-1, with a possible D match to TRBD1 (6 bases). The CDR3 sequence is 14 residues long. The V and J ends lost 4 bases and 1 base respectively, with 9 bases between them. Germline CDR1 reads SGHRS; CDR2 reads YFSETQ. The CDR3 sequence: CASSHGTSYNEQFF. DNA for the CDR3: TGCGCCAGCAGCCACGGGACATCCTACAATGAGCAGTTCTTC.

This clonotype was counted between two and nine times. V and J are TRBV6-6 and TRBJ1-2, with TRBD1 matching 7 bases. Germline CDR1 and CDR2: MNHNY and SVGAGI (reference sequence). With 10 bases clipped from V and 2 bases from J, the junction kept 4 bases outside the gene matches. The CDR3 sequence is 12 residues long. This chain's CDR3 is CAILQGNYGYTF. The CDR3 coding sequence is TGTGCCATCCTACAGGGGAACTATGGCTACACCTTC.

This clonotype was observed a few times. The gene calls are TRBV7-7 and TRBJ2-3; unclear D gene. V dropped 1 base and J dropped 5 bases, with 7 bases sitting between them. The CDR3 consists of 13 residues. Per germline, CDR1 SSHAT and CDR2 FNYEAQ (reference sequence). The CDR3 DNA follows: TGTGCCAGCAGCTTAGAGGCAGGAGATACGCAGTATTTT. It translates to CASSLEAGDTQYF.

The table lists this clonotype with many counts. The chain couples TRBV5-1 to TRBJ1-2, with D possibly being TRBD1 (5 bases). Germline V CDR1 and CDR2: SGHRS, YFSETQ. Trimming removed 0 bases at V and 2 bases at J, with 8 bases between. The CDR3 sequence is 14 residues long. The CDR3 DNA sequence: TGCGCCAGCAGCTTGGAGACAGCCAACTATGGCTACACCTTC. It codes for CASSLETANYGYTF.

The chain carries TRBV20-1 and TRBJ1-2; the match to TRBD1 covers 8 bases. This CDR3 is built from 14 residues. The V segment lost 0 bases and the J segment 6 bases; nucleotides outside the gene matches: 6. The germline gives CDR1 DFQATT, CDR2 SNEGSKA (reference sequence). CDR3 in DNA: TGCAGTGCTAGAGAGGCAGGGGACAGGAATGGCTACACCTTC. This codes for CSAREAGDRNGYTF.

The chain has TRBV30 and TRBJ2-7; D possibly matches TRBD1 or TRBD2 (6 bases each). The germline V gene encodes CDR1 GTSNPN and CDR2 SVGIG (reference sequence). This CDR3 spans 17 amino acids. V was clipped by 1 base and J by 4 bases, with 23 bases between them. CDR3 residues: CAWSAIGIGGAAYEQYF. In nucleotides, the CDR3 is TGTGCCTGGAGTGCCATTGGTATCGGGGGCGCCGCGTACGAGCAGTACTTC.